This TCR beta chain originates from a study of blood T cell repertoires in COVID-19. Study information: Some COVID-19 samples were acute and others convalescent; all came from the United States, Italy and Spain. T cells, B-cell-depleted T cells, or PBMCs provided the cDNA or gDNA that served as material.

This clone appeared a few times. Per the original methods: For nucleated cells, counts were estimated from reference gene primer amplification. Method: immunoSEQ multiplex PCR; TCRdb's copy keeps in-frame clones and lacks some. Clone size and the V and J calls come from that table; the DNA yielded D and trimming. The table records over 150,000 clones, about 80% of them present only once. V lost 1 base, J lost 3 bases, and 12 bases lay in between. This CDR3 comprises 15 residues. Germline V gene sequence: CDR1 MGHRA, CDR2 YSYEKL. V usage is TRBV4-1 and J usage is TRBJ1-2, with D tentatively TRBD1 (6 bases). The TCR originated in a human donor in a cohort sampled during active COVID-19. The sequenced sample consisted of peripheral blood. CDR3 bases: TGCGCCAGCAGCCAAGGACAGGCTCTAGACTATGGCTACACCTTC. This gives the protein CASSQGQALDYGYTF.